This TCR beta chain was profiled in a study of cytomegalovirus exposure and HLA in healthy donors. Study-wide context: Inside one of the first data releases sat about 85 million unique TCRs taken from HLA-typed donors.

Per germline, CDR1 SNHLY and CDR2 FYNNEI. The CDR3 has 13 residues. There are a few counts of this clone. Its antigen is unknown. Whole-study results and caveats: HLA allele associations emerged for around 15,000 TCR beta sequences in a later analysis, at 0.05 false discovery rate.

The PCR made use of 60 Vbeta and 13 Jbeta primers. Here immunoSEQ multiplex PCR was the method, and the copy in TCRdb shows in-frame clones only, minus some. The sample includes about 150,000 clones, 70% to 85% of them seen just once. This TCR derives from a woman between 50 and 59 years old in good health and CMV-seropositive. This chain connects TRBV2 to TRBJ2-5; the D is unclear. The DNA end lines up better with TRBJ2-7; the J call may be wrong. Material for sequencing was PBMCs. The chain's CDR3 is CASSGSAAYEQYF. CDR3 sequence (DNA): TGTGCCAGCAGTGGATCCGCGGCCTACGAGCAGTACTTC.